This is a list of T cell receptor beta chains from one sample in a study of cytomegalovirus exposure and HLA in healthy donors. TCRdb's table, derived via immunoSEQ multiplex PCR, lists solely in-frame clones and lacks some. The table includes 100,000 to 150,000 clones, approximately 85% detected once. The sample taken for sequencing was PBMCs. The receptors were gathered from a boy aged 5-17 years in good health and CMV-seronegative. The CDR3 runs from the conserved cysteine through the conserved F or W. The D gene is left open where the match is weak. Where a row states a size, it is once, few, many or the class of an expanded clone; other rows omit it.

d_call,clone_size,j_call,v_call,cdr3_aa,cdr3_nt
-,once,TRBJ1-2,TRBV15,CATSRDLVADGYPF,TGTGCCACCAGCAGAGATCTAGTGGCTGATGGCTACCCCTTC
TRBD2,-,TRBJ2-7,TRBV15,CATSPGGTSGVYEQYF,TGTGCCACCAGCCCCGGCGGGACTAGCGGTGTGTACGAGCAGTACTTC
-,-,TRBJ1-1,TRBV5-4,CASSFGLGTTSEAFF,TGTGCCAGCAGCTTCGGTCTAGGGACAACCTCTGAAGCTTTCTTT
TRBD1,-,TRBJ1-6,TRBV15,CATSRETGANSPLHF,TGTGCCACCAGCAGAGAAACAGGGGCTAATTCACCCCTCCACTTT
-,-,TRBJ2-7,TRBV6-9,CASSSRGDKSYEQYF,TGTGCCAGCAGCTCGCGTGGGGACAAATCCTACGAGCAGTACTTC
TRBD1,-,TRBJ1-4,TRBV5-1,CASSLQGGVPNEKLFF,TGCGCCAGCAGCCTACAGGGGGGGGTCCCTAATGAAAAACTGTTTTTT
-,few,TRBJ2-6,TRBV7-9,CASSLARAGANVLTF,TGTGCCAGCAGCTTAGCCAGGGCTGGGGCCAACGTCCTGACTTTC
-,-,TRBJ2-2,TRBV7-3,CASSFVHRVDTGELFF,TGTGCCAGCAGCTTCGTACACAGGGTGGACACCGGGGAGCTGTTTTTT
-,-,TRBJ2-7,TRBV4-2,CASSQDYYEQYF,TGTGCCAGCAGCCAAGACTACTACGAGCAGTACTTC
TRBD1,-,TRBJ1-1,TRBV5-1,CASSQTGSGTEAFF,TGCGCCAGCAGCCAGACAGGGTCGGGCACTGAAGCTTTCTTT
-,-,TRBJ1-1,TRBV29-1,CSVEGKMNTEAFF,TGCAGCGTTGAAGGTAAAATGAACACTGAAGCTTTCTTT
-,few,TRBJ2-5,TRBV7-2,CASSLIVGGAETQYF,TGTGCCAGCAGCTTAATAGTTGGCGGTGCAGAGACCCAGTACTTC
-,-,TRBJ2-3,TRBV19,CASRYAAGTDTQYF,TGTGCCAGTAGGTACGCGGCGGGCACAGATACGCAGTATTTT
TRBD2,-,TRBJ2-5,TRBV7-9,CASSPLTSGGGQETQYF,TGTGCCAGCAGCCCCCTTACTAGCGGGGGGGGACAAGAGACCCAGTACTTC
-,once,TRBJ2-7,TRBV29-1,CSVAQSSYEQYF,TGCAGCGTGGCACAGAGCTCCTACGAGCAGTACTTC
-,-,TRBJ1-3,TRBV7-8,CASSLAVGVGASGNTIYF,TGTGCCAGCAGCTTAGCCGTCGGCGTAGGGGCCTCTGGAAACACCATATATTTT
-,few,TRBJ2-1,TRBV4-3,CASSQDSGSYNEQFF,TGCGCCAGCAGCCAAGATAGCGGCTCCTACAATGAGCAGTTCTTC
TRBD2,-,TRBJ2-7,TRBV30,CAWSAASGYYEQYF,TGTGCCTGGAGTGCGGCTAGCGGATATTACGAGCAGTACTTC
-,-,TRBJ1-6,TRBV5-1,CASSLDRVGSPLHF,TGCGCCAGCAGCTTGGACAGGGTTGGGTCACCCCTCCACTTT
TRBD2,-,TRBJ2-3,TRBV5-1,CASSPRVAGGTDTQYF,TGCGCCAGCAGCCCCCGCGTAGCGGGCGGCACAGATACGCAGTATTTT
TRBD1,-,TRBJ1-1,TRBV27,CASRDRTGLNTEAFF,TGTGCCAGCAGAGACAGGACAGGGTTGAACACTGAAGCTTTCTTT
TRBD2,-,TRBJ2-7,TRBV27,CASTSGTSGYEQYF,TGTGCCAGCACCTCCGGGACTAGCGGCTACGAGCAGTACTTC
-,-,TRBJ1-5,TRBV28,CASLVRNQPQHF,TGTGCCAGCCTCGTCCGCAATCAGCCCCAGCATTTT
TRBD2,-,TRBJ2-7,TRBV7-2,CASSPGLAGVGEQYF,TGTGCCAGCAGCCCGGGACTAGCGGGAGTGGGCGAGCAGTACTTC
TRBD1,-,TRBJ2-3,TRBV7-2,CASSSRDRDTDTQYF,TGTGCCAGCAGCTCCCGGGACAGGGACACAGATACGCAGTATTTT
-,-,TRBJ2-7,TRBV11-3,CASSLGRTDYEQYF,TGTGCCAGCAGCTTAGGCCGGACAGACTACGAGCAGTACTTC
-,-,TRBJ2-3,TRBV15,CATSNRKTGDTQYF,TGTGCCACCAGCAATCGAAAGACAGGAGATACGCAGTATTTT
TRBD2,-,TRBJ2-1,TRBV6-1,CATGGLNSYNEQFF,TGTGCCACCGGGGGGTTAAATTCCTACAATGAGCAGTTCTTC
-,few,TRBJ1-1,TRBV4-2,CASSPSRGSTEAFF,TGTGCCAGCAGCCCCTCAAGGGGATCCACTGAAGCTTTCTTT
-,once,TRBJ1-2,TRBV19,CASSIPGDYGYTF,TGTGCCAGTAGTATTCCAGGGGACTATGGCTACACCTTC
TRBD1,-,TRBJ1-2,TRBV4-3,CASSQIPGQGLSYTF,TGCGCCAGCAGCCAAATTCCGGGACAGGGGTTGAGCTACACCTTC
-,-,TRBJ2-2,TRBV7-6,CASSQDGISGGELFF,TGTGCCAGCAGCCAGGACGGGATCTCAGGCGGGGAGCTGTTTTTT
-,-,TRBJ2-7,TRBV21-1,CASKGRRGYPYEQYF,TGTGCCAGCAAAGGGAGACGAGGCTATCCCTACGAGCAGTACTTC
TRBD1,-,TRBJ1-2,TRBV7-9,CASSPTTGNGYTF,TGTGCCAGCAGCCCCACGACAGGGAATGGCTACACCTTC
-,-,TRBJ2-5,TRBV14,CASSTSETQYF,TGTGCCAGCAGTACATCTGAGACCCAGTACTTC
-,few,TRBJ1-3,TRBV4-3,CASSQVQTGGSGNTIYF,TGCGCCAGCAGCCAAGTTCAGACGGGCGGGTCTGGAAACACCATATATTTT
TRBD1,-,TRBJ1-2,TRBV9,CASSLDRASHGYTF,TGTGCCAGCAGCCTTGACAGGGCTTCCCATGGCTACACCTTC
TRBD2,many,TRBJ2-3,TRBV4-3,CASSQVLAGGPDTQYF,TGCGCCAGCAGCCAAGTTCTAGCGGGGGGGCCAGATACGCAGTATTTT
TRBD1,-,TRBJ1-2,TRBV5-4,CASSGRDREDGYTF,TGTGCCAGCAGCGGCCGGGACAGGGAAGATGGCTACACCTTC
-,-,TRBJ2-1,TRBV11-2,CASSLDLTSGNEQFF,TGTGCCAGCAGCTTAGATCTAACTAGTGGGAATGAGCAGTTCTTC
-,-,TRBJ1-2,TRBV6-5,CASSYIGGIGNGYTF,TGTGCCAGCAGTTACATCGGGGGGATCGGAAATGGCTACACCTTC
TRBD2,-,TRBJ2-3,TRBV7-3,CASSFGGSLGTDTQYF,TGTGCCAGCAGCTTTGGCGGGAGCCTAGGCACAGATACGCAGTATTTT
TRBD1,-,TRBJ2-7,TRBV7-9,CASRHSGTDYEQYF,TGTGCCAGCAGGCATTCCGGGACAGACTACGAGCAGTACTTC
-,-,TRBJ2-3,TRBV27,CASSSPPGNTQYF,TGTGCCAGCAGTTCCCCTCCCGGGAATACGCAGTATTTT
-,-,TRBJ2-7,TRBV7-3,CASSPRGIGGEQYF,TGTGCCAGCAGCCCTCGTGGGATAGGAGGCGAGCAGTACTTC
-,-,TRBJ1-1,TRBV5-6,CASSPQGWNTEAFF,TGTGCCAGCAGCCCGCAGGGGTGGAACACTGAAGCTTTCTTT
TRBD1,-,TRBJ1-5,TRBV19,CASSMDRAFNQPQHF,TGTGCCAGTAGTATGGACAGGGCTTTCAATCAGCCCCAGCATTTT
-,-,TRBJ2-7,TRBV13,CASSFGILDPYEQYF,TGTGCCAGCAGCTTCGGGATATTGGACCCCTACGAGCAGTACTTC